The 21 T cell receptor beta chains below come from one sample, sequenced in a study of shared clonotypes between healthy human individuals. The method was immunoSEQ multiplex PCR; TCRdb's version includes in-frame clones alone and lacks a portion of them. Among approximately 2,000,000 clones listed, about 90% were seen once. The material sequenced was naive CD4+ T cells from PBMCs. The subset is: CD45RA+ positively selected. These receptors were obtained from a young man in good health. Some clones in this sample may be carry-over from other donors' samples.

In its sample, this clone was seen once. Other DNA sequences from this sample encode an identical CDR3 as well. The chain recombines TRBV18 with TRBJ2-5; D is unclear. Germline V CDR1 and CDR2: KGHSH, LQKENI. Trimming took off 2 bases at V and 2 bases at J, with 6 bases between the two ends. The CDR3 extends over 13 amino acids. The DNA for the CDR3 is TGTGCCAGCTCACCAGCACAACAAGAGACCCAGTACTTC. It yields the protein CASSPAQQETQYF.

The rearrangement links TRBV5-1 to TRBJ2-1, with D perhaps matching TRBD1 or TRBD2 (5 bases each). V dropped 5 bases and J dropped 0 bases, with 15 bases sitting between them. Germline V gives CDR1 SGHRS, CDR2 YFSETQ. This CDR3 is built from 16 residues. The CDR3 DNA follows: TGCGCCAGCAGGAATGGACGGGACCACTCCTACAATGAGCAGTTCTTC. Amino acids: CASRNGRDHSYNEQFF.

This chain connects TRBV4-1 to TRBJ2-3; a weak D match, TRBD1 (6 bases). V was cut by 1 base and J by 4 bases, with 18 bases left in between. The germline V gene encodes CDR1 MGHRA and CDR2 YSYEKL. There are 17 residues in the CDR3. The DNA of the CDR3 is TGCGCCAGCAGCCAAGGTTTACGGCAGGGGTCACCAGATACGCAGTATTTT. Its translation: CASSQGLRQGSPDTQYF.

This chain links TRBV4-1 with TRBJ2-7; possibly TRBD2 for D (5 bases). The CDR3 sequence is 16 residues long. The germline gives CDR1 MGHRA, CDR2 YSYEKL. The ends were cut back, 3 bases at V and 2 bases at J, with 17 bases in the middle. The CDR3: CASSHSSDWYTYEQYF. CDR3 coding DNA: TGCGCCAGCAGCCATAGTTCGGACTGGTACACCTACGAGCAGTACTTC.

The V gene is TRBV28, the J gene TRBJ2-5; D tentatively fits TRBD1 or TRBD2 (7 bases each). The CDR3 contains 18 residues. Trimming removed 4 bases at V and 1 base at J, with 22 bases between. CDR1 is MDHEN and CDR2 is SYDVKM in the germline V gene. CDR3 amino acids: CASSSFDREGKPQETQYF. The DNA of the CDR3 is TGTGCCAGCAGTTCCTTCGACAGGGAGGGGAAACCCCAAGAGACCCAGTACTTC.

The count of this clone is one. The chain recombines TRBV7-3 with TRBJ2-7, with 8 bases that match TRBD1. CDR3 length: 14 amino acids. Germline V gene data show CDR1 as SGHTA and CDR2 as FQGTGA. V was pared by 5 bases and J by 1 base, with 4 bases of the junction left unmatched. The CDR3 nucleotides read TGTGCCAGCAGCCCTCGACAGGGGTCCTACGAGCAGTACTTC. Translating gives CASSPRQGSYEQYF.

The chain carries TRBV5-1 and TRBJ1-5; a possible D gene is TRBD1 (6 bases). The CDR3 spans 15 residues. In germline, CDR1 is SGHRS, CDR2 YFSETQ. Trimming left V 4 bases short and J 5 bases short, with 16 bases between. Written as DNA, the CDR3 is TGCGCCAGCAGCCTAGAAGGACAGTATGATCAGCCCCAGCATTTT. Its protein product is CASSLEGQYDQPQHF.

V is TRBV4-1 and J is TRBJ2-7, with 7 bases identical to TRBD1. The CDR3 is 13 amino acids. Germline loops: CDR1 MGHRA, CDR2 YSYEKL. J was trimmed by 5 bases and V by 4 bases; bases with no gene match: 5. In DNA, the CDR3 is TGCGCCAGCAGCCTTTACAGGGGCGACGAGCAGTACTTC. Translated, it gives CASSLYRGDEQYF.

This chain links TRBV6-5 with TRBJ1-2; 7 bases align to TRBD1. The CDR3 consists of 14 residues. With 4 bases clipped from V and 11 bases from J, the junction kept 13 bases outside the gene matches. From germline, CDR1 is MNHEY and CDR2 SVGAGI. The chain's CDR3 is CASSLTRQGGWYTF. The CDR3 nucleotides read TGTGCCAGCAGTTTAACCCGGCAGGGGGGTTGGTACACCTTC.

V and J are TRBV7-9 and TRBJ2-5; D is ambiguous. Germline V lookup: CDR1 SEHNR, CDR2 FQNEAQ (reference sequence). This CDR3 region has 12 residues. V dropped 5 bases and J dropped 5 bases, with 9 bases sitting between them. CDR3 nucleotides: TGTGCCAGCAGCGGGCCCAGGGAGACCCAGTACTTC. It codes for CASSGPRETQYF.

V is TRBV11-3 and J is TRBJ2-1; 7 bases agree with TRBD1. The CDR3 is 13 residues long. V shed 4 bases, J shed 10 bases, and the junction held 7 bases outside the gene matches. Germline V lookup: CDR1 SGHNT, CDR2 YENEEA. Here the CDR3 DNA reads TGTGCCAGCAGCTGGGACAGTGGGACGGAGCAGTTCTTC. It specifies CASSWDSGTEQFF.

This clone has a single count. The chain uses TRBV7-3 and TRBJ1-6; D possibly corresponds to TRBD1 (6 bases). Deletions cut 5 bases from V and 10 bases from J, with 12 bases between. This CDR3 has 13 amino acids. Per the germline V gene, CDR1 is SGHTA and CDR2 is FQGTGA. This CDR3 is CASSQQGRSPLHF. In DNA form, the CDR3 reads TGTGCCAGCAGCCAACAGGGACGCTCACCCCTCCACTTT.

The chain has TRBV7-2 and TRBJ1-1; a weak D match, TRBD1 (6 bases). Germline V gives CDR1 SGHTA, CDR2 FQGNSA. V lost 7 bases to trimming and J lost 4 bases, with 16 bases between them. The CDR3 consists of 14 residues. CDR3 DNA sequence: TGTGCCAGCATCCCCCGGGGGCGCGTCACTGAAGCTTTCTTT. This sequence encodes CASIPRGRVTEAFF.

The chain has TRBV5-5 and TRBJ1-5, with D perhaps TRBD1 (5 bases). Germline-derived CDR1 and CDR2 are SGHKS and YYEKEE (reference sequence). Trimming removed 5 bases at V and 7 bases at J, with 13 bases between. The CDR3 has 13 amino acids. The CDR3 DNA sequence: TGTGCCAGCAGTGGGGACTTCTCACAGCCCCAGCATTTT. As protein: CASSGDFSQPQHF. The full variable domain, completed using reference TRBV5-5 and TRBJ1-5, is DAGVTQSPTHLIKTRGQQVTLRCSPISGHKSVSWYQQVLGQGPQFIFQYYEKEERGRGNFPDRFSARQFPNYSSELNVNALLLGDSALYLCASSGDFSQPQHFGDGTRLSIL.

The V gene is TRBV28, the J gene TRBJ1-5, with D possibly being TRBD1 (6 bases). This CDR3 contains 15 residues. Germline loops: CDR1 MDHEN, CDR2 SYDVKM. V was clipped by 5 bases and J by 3 bases, with 14 bases between them. The DNA for the CDR3 is TGTGCCAGCAGTCCAACGGGGGGGCCCAATCAGCCCCAGCATTTT. Protein sequence: CASSPTGGPNQPQHF.

This chain joins TRBV7-2 and TRBJ1-5; TRBD1 matches 7 bases. The CDR3 totals 15 residues. Losses at the gene ends were 4 bases for V and 9 bases for J; bases not matched to a gene: 12. Per germline, CDR1 SGHTA and CDR2 FQGNSA. CDR3 bases: TGTGCCAGCAGCTCTTTCGGACAGGCCGGGGGGCCCCAGCATTTT. Its protein product is CASSSFGQAGGPQHF.

V usage is TRBV7-9 and J usage is TRBJ2-3, with D tentatively TRBD1 or TRBD2 (5 bases each). Germline values: CDR1 SEHNR, CDR2 FQNEAQ (reference sequence). There are 15 residues in the CDR3. V lost 4 bases and J 2 bases, leaving 13 bases between the germline ends. This chain's CDR3 is CASSSRQRPTDTQYF. DNA of the CDR3: TGTGCCAGCAGCTCAAGACAGCGGCCCACAGATACGCAGTATTTT.

A word on this clone: The identical CDR3 is also encoded by other nucleotide sequences in the sample. The rearrangement uses TRBV2 and TRBJ1-1, with D possibly TRBD1 on 5 matching bases. Trimming took 5 bases from V and 4 from J, leaving 8 bases between them. Germline V gene sequence: CDR1 SNHLY, CDR2 FYNNEI. This CDR3 region has 12 residues. The CDR3 DNA follows: TGTGCCAGCAGTAGCGGGGGCACTGAAGCTTTCTTT. It translates to CASSSGGTEAFF. The complete variable domain, with remaining parts taken from reference TRBV2 and TRBJ1-1, reads EPEVTQTPSHQVTQMGQEVILRCVPISNHLYFYWYRQILGQKVEFLVSFYNNEISEKSEIFDDQFSVERPDGSNFTLKIRSTKLEDSAMYFCASSSGGTEAFFGQGTRLTVV.

The rearrangement joins TRBV5-1 to TRBJ1-2, with a tentative D call TRBD1 (6 bases). This CDR3 has 12 residues. V gave up 9 bases and J gave up 7 bases, with 16 bases separating them. Germline values: CDR1 SGHRS, CDR2 YFSETQ. The CDR3 loop reads CATTDSRGGYTF. DNA of the CDR3: TGCGCCACCACGGACAGCAGGGGTGGCTACACCTTC.

This chain uses TRBV7-9 with TRBJ2-7; 9 bases are a match to TRBD1. CDR3 size: 14 residues. J was trimmed by 6 bases and V by 4 bases; bases with no gene match: 7. Germline assignment: CDR1 SEHNR and CDR2 FQNEAQ (reference sequence). CDR3 sequence reads: CASSYPGQGAEQYF. The CDR3 nucleotides read TGTGCCAGCAGCTACCCGGGACAGGGAGCCGAGCAGTACTTC.

Worth noting for this clone: In the same sample, other DNA sequences code for this CDR3. This chain connects TRBV5-1 to TRBJ2-1; 8 bases fit TRBD1. CDR1 SGHRS and CDR2 YFSETQ come from the germline V gene. The CDR3 contains 16 residues. V was pared by 4 bases and J by 0 bases, with 6 bases of the junction left unmatched. The CDR3 sequence: CASSLTGASSYNEQFF. CDR3 nucleotide sequence: TGCGCCAGCAGCCTGACAGGGGCCAGCTCCTACAATGAGCAGTTCTTC.